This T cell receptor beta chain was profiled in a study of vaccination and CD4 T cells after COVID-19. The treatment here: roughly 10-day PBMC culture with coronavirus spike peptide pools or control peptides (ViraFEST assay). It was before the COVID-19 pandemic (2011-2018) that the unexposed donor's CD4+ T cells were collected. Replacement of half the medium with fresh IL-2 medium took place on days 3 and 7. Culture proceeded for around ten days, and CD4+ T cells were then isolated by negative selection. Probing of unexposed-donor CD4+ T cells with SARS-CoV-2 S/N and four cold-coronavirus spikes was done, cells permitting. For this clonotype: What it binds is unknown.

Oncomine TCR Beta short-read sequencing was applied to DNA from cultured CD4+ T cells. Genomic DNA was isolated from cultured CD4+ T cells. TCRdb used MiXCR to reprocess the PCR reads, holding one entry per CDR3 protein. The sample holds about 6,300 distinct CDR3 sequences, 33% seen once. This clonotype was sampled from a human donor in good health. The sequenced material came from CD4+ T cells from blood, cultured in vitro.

CDR3 loop: CATSDSSLGFYEQYF. The CDR3 DNA follows: TGTGCCACCAGTGACTCCTCATTGGGTTTCTACGAGCAGTACTTC. This chain uses TRBV24-1 with TRBJ2-7; D call uncertain. The CDR3 extends over 15 amino acids. Trimming cost V 4 bases and J 3 bases, with 15 bases left between them. Germline V gene lookup returns CDR1 KGHDR and CDR2 SFDVKD.